The 10 T cell receptor beta chains presented below share a single source sample, sequenced in a study of blood T cells in healthy people across ages. With a J-beta primer mix and a sample-barcoded 5' primer, a second PCR ran about 7 to 11 cycles. TCRdb ran MiXCR on the 5' RACE reads and lists one entry per CDR3 protein. The top ten clones hold around 49% of a sample with 380,000 or so distinct CDR3 sequences, more than 45% of them seen once. The sample comprised blood. The receptors originated from a man between 60 and 75 years old in good health.

V and J are TRBV25-1 and TRBJ1-2; D not resolved. Germline V gene lookup returns CDR1 MGHDK and CDR2 SYGVNS. Trimming shortened V by 1 base and J by 0 bases, and 12 bases separated the two germline ends. The CDR3 is 16 amino acids. The DNA for the CDR3 is TGTGCCAGCAGTGAATCGTGGGCAGAAACTAACTATGGCTACACCTTC. Its protein is CASSESWAETNYGYTF.

The chain recombines TRBV7-9 with TRBJ2-5, with 8 bases fitting TRBD1. Gene TRBJ2-7 matches the end of the DNA better, so the J call may be wrong. The CDR3 covers 14 residues. Germline CDR1 and CDR2: SEHNR and FQNEAQ (reference sequence). The CDR3 is CASSFGQGGDEQYF. In DNA, the CDR3 is TGTGCCAGCAGCTTCGGACAGGGTGGCGACGAGCAGTACTTC.

Concerning this clonotype: A single base separates this from a much larger clone, so it may be a read error. This chain links TRBV7-9 with TRBJ2-3; D perhaps matches TRBD2 (6 bases). Germline lookup yields CDR1 SEHNR and CDR2 FQNEAQ (reference sequence). The CDR3 sequence is 14 residues long. Trimming took off 3 bases at V and 0 bases at J, with 7 bases between the two ends. The CDR3 protein is CASSFGTSTDTQYF. The DNA of the CDR3 is TGTGCCAGCAGCTTCGGGACTAGCACAGATACGCAGTATTTT. Complete variable domain (other parts from reference TRBV7-9 and TRBJ2-3): DTGVSQNPRHKITKRGQNVTFRCDPISEHNRLYWYRQTLGQGPEFLTYFQNEAQLEKSRLLSDRFSAERPKGSFSTLEIQRTEQGDSAMYLCASSFGTSTDTQYFGPGTRLTVL.

This clonotype was counted between two and nine times. This chain links TRBV29-1 with TRBJ2-7; D unresolved. The CDR3 contains 11 residues. V dropped 6 bases and J dropped 4 bases, with 10 bases sitting between them. Germline V gives CDR1 SQVTM, CDR2 ANQGSEA. The CDR3, as DNA: TGCAGCGTAGAGACAACATACGAGCAGTACTTC. The encoded protein is CSVETTYEQYF.

This rearrangement joins TRBV4-2 to TRBJ2-7, with unresolved D. From germline, CDR1 is LGHNA and CDR2 YNFKEQ. The V end was cut by 2 bases, the J end by 0 bases, with 8 bases between. The CDR3 spans 14 residues. CDR3 DNA sequence: TGTGCCAGCAGCCAACGGAGAGGCTCCTACGAGCAGTACTTC. Its translation is CASSQRRGSYEQYF.

As regards this clonotype: A much larger clone lies one base from this, so it may be a read error. The CDR3 nucleotides are TGTGCCAGCAGTTACCGGGACGGCAGCCCCTACGAGCAGTACTTC. Encoded protein: CASSYRDGSPYEQYF. The chain has TRBV12-3 or TRBV12-4 and TRBJ2-7, with D perhaps matching TRBD1 or TRBD2 (5 bases each). The CDR3 length is 15 residues. The V and J ends lost 4 bases and 2 bases respectively, with 15 bases between them.

Ten or more counts support this clonotype. This chain links TRBV7-2 with TRBJ1-5; 8 bases map to TRBD1. This CDR3 is built from 15 residues. Germline-derived CDR1 and CDR2 are SGHTA and FQGNSA. With V trimmed by 4 bases and J by 3 bases, 5 bases remained unmatched. CDR3 sequence (DNA): TGTGCCAGCAGCTCCGGACAGGGTAACAATCAGCCCCAGCATTTT. This encodes CASSSGQGNNQPQHF.

This chain joins TRBV15 and TRBJ2-5; D gene uncertain. V lost 3 bases to trimming and J lost 5 bases, with 13 bases between them. This CDR3 region has 14 residues. Per the germline V gene, CDR1 is LNHNV and CDR2 is YYDKDF (reference sequence). Here the CDR3 reads CATSRTLTDETQYF. The CDR3 DNA reads as TGTGCCACCAGCAGGACCCTGACCGACGAGACCCAGTACTTC.

The V and J genes are TRBV4-3 and TRBJ2-2, with 8 bases aligning to TRBD1. The CDR3 covers 19 residues. Germline assignment: CDR1 LGHNA and CDR2 YSLEER. V was pared by 0 bases and J by 2 bases, with 11 bases of the junction left unmatched. CDR3 bases: TGCGCCAGCAGCCAAGAGTACGGACAGGGCGGCCTCAACACCGGGGAGCTGTTTTTT. It translates to CASSQEYGQGGLNTGELFF.

The V gene is TRBV29-1, the J gene TRBJ2-7, with D perhaps TRBD1 (5 bases). Trimming left V 0 bases short and J 6 bases short, with 6 bases between. CDR1 is SQVTM, CDR2 ANQGSEA, per germline. This CDR3 contains 11 residues. For the CDR3, the DNA is TGCAGCGTTGAAGAGCAGGGCGAGCAGTACTTC. Translated: CSVEEQGEQYF.